This T cell receptor beta chain was profiled in a study of Ad26.COV2.S vaccination and SARS-CoV-2 variants. Trimming at V came to 6 bases and at J to 2 bases, leaving 3 bases not matched to a gene. The CDR3 consists of 13 residues. Germline V gene lookup returns CDR1 MNHEY and CDR2 SVGAGI. Stated treatment: some 19 received Ad26.COV2.S at low or high dose, single or two shots; about 5 received placebo; per-sample allocation not given. Vaccine and placebo recipients were sampled on day 63 after the first injection. Study-level results: Comparability of non-spike TCR breadth was observed across vaccine and placebo recipients. After vaccination, substantial breadth of spike-specific CD8+ and CD4+ responses was reported.

Remarks on this clone: Its antigen is as yet unknown.

Clones were read by immunoSEQ multiplex PCR, and TCRdb kept only the in-frame ones, dropping some. The sample has around 300,000 clones, 88% seen once. The TCR originated in a person aged 18-65 years who received the Ad26.COV2.S COVID-19 vaccine or a placebo. The chain uses TRBV6-5 and TRBJ2-7, with 8 positions matching TRBD1. Sequences were derived from peripheral blood, sampled in a trial of Ad26.COV2.S vaccine versus placebo. CDR3 in amino acids: CASRQGATYEQYF. The CDR3 DNA follows: TGTGCCAGCAGGCAGGGGGCCACCTACGAGCAGTACTTC.